These 28 T cell receptor beta chains share one sample of origin, sequenced in a study of vaccination effects on CD4 cells after COVID-19. Antigen-specific CD4+ T cells were first expanded with viral peptide pools by the ViraFEST assay and only then sequenced. CD4+ T cells were isolated after around ten days of culture. All participants had two doses of either the BNT162b2 or mRNA-1273 vaccine. Their antigen targets remain unknown. The table came from immunoSEQ multiplex PCR; TCRdb's copy has only in-frame clones and leaves some out. The table shows about 24,000 clones, with roughly 79% occurring only once. The sample consisted of CD4+ T cells from PBMCs cultured with SARS-CoV-2 spike peptides, taken after COVID-19 vaccination. All receptors come from a human donor who received a COVID-19 vaccine. Some clones in this sample may be carry-over from other donors' samples.

The V call is TRBV5-5, the J call TRBJ2-3; 8 positions agree with TRBD2. Germline-derived CDR1 and CDR2 are SGHKS and YYEKEE (reference sequence). This CDR3 region has 15 residues. Germline trimming cut 4 bases from V and 2 bases from J; bases unmatched to any gene: 6. In DNA form, the CDR3 reads TGTGCCAGCAGCCGGGGGGGCCAGACCACAGATACGCAGTATTTT. Its protein is CASSRGGQTTDTQYF.

The chain combines TRBV5-4 with TRBJ2-1, with TRBD2 matching 9 bases. The CDR3 has 17 amino acids. Germline V CDR1 and CDR2: SGHNT, YYREEE (reference sequence). V lost 4 bases to trimming and J lost 9 bases; unmatched junction nucleotides: 17. Here the CDR3 reads CASSPGRGGPDGVEQFF. Written as DNA, the CDR3 is TGTGCCAGCAGCCCCGGGCGGGGGGGCCCAGACGGGGTTGAGCAGTTCTTC. The variable domain in full, completed from reference TRBV5-4 and TRBJ2-1, reads ETGVTQSPTHLIKTRGQQVTLRCSSQSGHNTVSWYQQALGQGPQFIFQYYREEENGRGNFPPRFSGLQFPNYSSELNVNALELDDSALYLCASSPGRGGPDGVEQFFGPGTRLTVL.

This clone was recorded only once. The rearrangement joins TRBV19 to TRBJ2-5; 8 nucleotides agree with TRBD1. J lost 5 bases, V lost 8 bases, and 10 bases had no gene match. In germline, CDR1 is LNHDA, CDR2 SQIVND (reference sequence). This CDR3 has 14 amino acids. CDR3 sequence reads: CASAARGLGETQYF. The CDR3, as DNA: TGTGCCAGTGCCGCCAGGGGGCTAGGGGAGACCCAGTACTTC. The full variable domain, in which reference TRBV19 and TRBJ2-5 provide the parts outside the CDR3, is DGGITQSPKYLFRKEGQNVTLSCEQNLNHDAMYWYRQDPGQGLRLIYYSQIVNDFQKGDIAEGYSVSREKKESFPLTVTSAQKNPTAFYLCASAARGLGETQYFGPGTRLLVL.

The chain couples TRBV6-5 to TRBJ2-4; 9 bases are a match to TRBD1. CDR1 and CDR2 (germline): MNHEY, SVGAGI. V was pared by 6 bases and J by 5 bases, with 8 bases of the junction left unmatched. There are 15 residues in the CDR3. The CDR3 reads CASRRTGGNENIQYF. DNA of the CDR3: TGTGCCAGCAGGCGAACAGGGGGCAACGAAAACATTCAGTACTTC.

The V and J genes are TRBV5-1 and TRBJ2-7, with D tentatively TRBD1 (6 bases). This CDR3 contains 16 residues. The germline V and J ends were trimmed by 0 bases and 6 bases, with 19 bases remaining between them. CDR1 and CDR2 from the germline V gene are SGHRS and YFSETQ. The CDR3 DNA is TGCGCCAGCAGCTTGGCCTTTGGCCAGGGGAAAGGCGAGCAGTACGTC. Translated, it gives CASSLAFGQGKGEQYV.

The chain joins TRBV4-1 to TRBJ1-2; the D is unclear. Trimming removed 5 bases from V and 4 bases from J, with 17 bases in between. The CDR3 spans 15 residues. Germline lookup yields CDR1 MGHRA and CDR2 YSYEKL. CDR3 sequence: CASSLGSPGVYGYTF. Here the CDR3 DNA reads TGCGCCAGCAGCTTGGGGAGTCCCGGGGTCTATGGCTACACCTTC.

The V and J genes are TRBV6-5 and TRBJ1-3, with 9 positions matching TRBD1. The CDR3 is 15 residues long. The V and J ends lost 2 bases and 3 bases, in that order; junction bases with no gene match: 2. Germline CDR1 MNHEY, CDR2 SVGAGI. The DNA for the CDR3 is TGTGCCAGCAGTTACGAGACAGGGGGTGGAAACACCATATATTTT. This codes for CASSYETGGGNTIYF.

The chain is built from TRBV7-3 and TRBJ1-2; D may be TRBD1 (5 bases). CDR1 SGHTA and CDR2 FQGTGA come from the germline V gene. V lost 3 bases to trimming and J lost 8 bases, with 13 bases between them. This CDR3 region has 13 residues. The CDR3 sequence is CASSFSREGGYTF. The CDR3 coding sequence is TGTGCCAGCAGCTTCTCCAGGGAGGGGGGCTACACCTTC.

This clone was observed once. This chain connects TRBV19 to TRBJ1-5; 9 nucleotides align to TRBD1. The germline gives CDR1 LNHDA, CDR2 SQIVND (reference sequence). The CDR3 has 14 amino acids. Trimming took 5 bases from V and 6 from J; bases not matched to a gene: 5. The CDR3 protein is CASSLYRGPQPQHF. DNA of the CDR3: TGTGCCAGTAGTCTTTACAGGGGGCCTCAGCCCCAGCATTTT. Looking up the rest from reference TRBV19 and TRBJ1-5 gives the full variable domain: DGGITQSPKYLFRKEGQNVTLSCEQNLNHDAMYWYRQDPGQGLRLIYYSQIVNDFQKGDIAEGYSVSREKKESFPLTVTSAQKNPTAFYLCASSLYRGPQPQHFGDGTRLSIL.

V is TRBV6-5 and J is TRBJ1-2; 8 bases fit TRBD1. Looked up from germline, CDR1 is MNHEY and CDR2 is SVGAGI. J gave up 8 bases and V 5 bases, and 10 bases lay outside the gene matches. The CDR3 contains 14 residues. The CDR3 sequence is CASSPQSRGLGYTF. As DNA, the CDR3 is TGTGCCAGCAGTCCCCAGAGCAGGGGGCTAGGCTACACCTTC.

This clone appeared a single time. V gene TRBV3-1 (or the pseudogene TRBV3-2) combines with J gene TRBJ1-5, with D hard to call. Trimming cost V 4 bases and J 1 base, with 8 bases left between them. This CDR3 region has 14 residues. CDR1 and CDR2 from the germline V gene are LGHDT and YNNKEL (reference sequence). CDR3 loop: CASSPGGSNQPQHF. CDR3 DNA: TGTGCCAGCAGCCCCGGCGGGAGCAATCAGCCCCAGCATTTT.

The table lists this clone with a few counts. The gene calls are TRBV18 and TRBJ2-1; weak D call: TRBD1 (5 bases). V lost 3 bases to trimming and J lost 6 bases, with 15 bases between them. CDR1 is KGHSH, CDR2 LQKENI, per germline. CDR3 length: 15 residues. The CDR3 spells CASSPPQGRVNEQFF. CDR3 in DNA: TGTGCCAGCTCACCCCCTCAGGGAAGGGTCAATGAGCAGTTCTTC.

The rearrangement uses TRBV5-1 and TRBJ2-7; D not resolved. This CDR3 is built from 12 residues. V lost 5 bases and J lost 7, with 13 bases in between. Germline lookup yields CDR1 SGHRS and CDR2 YFSETQ. CDR3 DNA sequence: TGCGCCAGCAGGGACCAGCTCGGGGAGCAGTACGTC. It codes for CASRDQLGEQYV.

The chain carries TRBV6-5 and TRBJ1-5; no definite D call. This CDR3 has 15 residues. The V end lost 6 bases, the J end lost 2 bases, and 14 bases lay between the germline ends. CDR1 is MNHEY and CDR2 is SVGAGI in the germline V gene. The chain's CDR3 is CASSNSRGRNQPQHF. As DNA, the CDR3 is TGTGCCAGCAGCAATAGTCGAGGGCGCAATCAGCCCCAGCATTTT.

The chain links TRBV13 to TRBJ2-3; 10 bases are a match to TRBD1. This CDR3 has 17 residues. Trimming cost V 5 bases and J 3 bases; bases outside gene matches: 11. Per germline, CDR1 PRHDT and CDR2 FYEKMQ (reference sequence). The CDR3 protein is CASSPRPGTGVTDTQYF. The CDR3 DNA is TGTGCCAGCAGCCCCCGCCCCGGGACAGGGGTAACAGATACGCAGTATTTT.

V gene TRBV30 combines with J gene TRBJ1-3; D is uncertain. Germline CDR1 GTSNPN, CDR2 SVGIG (reference sequence). The V end was cut by 0 bases, the J end by 6 bases, with 12 bases between. This CDR3 is 14 amino acids long. CDR3 protein: CAWSVLGVANTIYF. The DNA for the CDR3 is TGTGCCTGGAGTGTATTGGGAGTGGCAAACACCATATATTTT.

For the CDR3, the DNA is TGTGCCAGCAGTTCTTTTACTTGGTACCAAGAGACCCAGTACTTC. Amino acid sequence: CASSSFTWYQETQYF. The chain recombines TRBV6-5 with TRBJ2-5; unclear D gene. Germline lookup yields CDR1 MNHEY and CDR2 SVGAGI. The CDR3 spans 15 residues. Trimming took 4 bases from V and 0 from J, leaving 12 bases between them.

This chain links TRBV30 with TRBJ1-1; D remains ambiguous. CDR3 length: 12 residues. Between the trimmed V and J ends, which lost 6 bases and 1 base, there was a span of 9 bases. Per the germline V gene, CDR1 is GTSNPN and CDR2 is SVGIG (reference sequence). The CDR3 nucleotides read TGTGCCTGTTTCCCACCGAACACTGAAGCTTTCTTT. It translates to CACFPPNTEAFF.

The rearrangement uses TRBV18 and TRBJ1-6; 7 nucleotides line up with TRBD1. The CDR3 sequence is 15 residues long. With V trimmed by 6 bases and J by 8 bases, 10 bases remained unmatched. In germline, CDR1 is KGHSH, CDR2 LQKENI. The CDR3 reads CASSFTDRRDSPLHF. In DNA, the CDR3 is TGTGCCAGCTCCTTCACGGACAGGCGAGATTCACCCCTCCACTTT.

The V and J genes are TRBV5-1 and TRBJ1-2, with D uncertain. Germline V gene sequence: CDR1 SGHRS, CDR2 YFSETQ. Between the trimmed V and J ends, which lost 0 bases and 0 bases, there was a span of 3 bases. This CDR3 is built from 13 residues. The CDR3 is CASSLGTNYGYTF. The CDR3 region has the DNA TGCGCCAGCAGCTTGGGTACTAACTATGGCTACACCTTC.

The chain has TRBV6-6 and TRBJ1-5; 11 bases line up with TRBD1. This CDR3 is built from 15 residues. Germline CDR1 and CDR2: MNHNY and SVGAGI (reference sequence). Unmatched junction bases numbered 8, after V lost 6 bases and J lost 7 bases. This chain's CDR3 is CASRRGTGGDQPQHF. In nucleotides, the CDR3 is TGTGCCAGCAGACGAGGGACAGGGGGGGACCAGCCCCAGCATTTT.

This clone was observed a single time. The J gene is TRBJ1-3, the V gene TRBV18; a weak D match, TRBD1 (6 bases). Per germline, CDR1 KGHSH and CDR2 LQKENI. The CDR3 runs to 15 residues. The V and J ends lost 4 bases and 0 bases respectively, with 10 bases between them. The CDR3 DNA is TGTGCCAGCTCACAATTGGACAGCTCTGGAAACACCATATATTTT. Residues: CASSQLDSSGNTIYF.

The V call is TRBV6-6, the J call TRBJ2-5; the match to TRBD2 covers 12 bases. CDR3 length: 16 residues. The J segment lost 0 bases and the V segment lost 6 bases, leaving 5 bases of the junction unmatched. Germline assignment: CDR1 MNHNY and CDR2 SVGAGI (reference sequence). The CDR3 region is CASSLAGGPYQETQYF. The CDR3 coding sequence is TGTGCCAGCAGCCTAGCGGGGGGGCCTTACCAAGAGACCCAGTACTTC.

The chain carries TRBV9 and TRBJ2-1, with D perhaps TRBD1 (6 bases). V gave up 2 bases and J gave up 0 bases, with 12 bases separating them. There are 16 residues in the CDR3. Germline V gene lookup returns CDR1 SGDLS and CDR2 YYNGEE. DNA of the CDR3: TGTGCCAGCAGCGTCTTAGGGGGACCCTCCTACAATGAGCAGTTCTTC. The encoded protein is CASSVLGGPSYNEQFF. The entire variable domain, with the rest obtained from reference TRBV9 and TRBJ2-1, is as follows: DSGVTQTPKHLITATGQRVTLRCSPRSGDLSVYWYQQSLDQGLQFLIQYYNGEERAKGNILERFSAQQFPDLHSELNLSSLELGDSALYFCASSVLGGPSYNEQFFGPGTRLTVL.

J is TRBJ1-1 and V is TRBV18; D is unclear. Trimming left V 2 bases short and J 1 base short, with 5 bases between. The CDR3 consists of 13 residues. The germline V gene encodes CDR1 KGHSH and CDR2 LQKENI. The CDR3 DNA sequence: TGTGCCAGCTCACCAGCGGGGAACACTGAAGCTTTCTTT. Protein product: CASSPAGNTEAFF. Variable domain in full (rest from reference TRBV18 and TRBJ1-1): NAGVMQNPRHLVRRRGQEARLRCSPMKGHSHVYWYRQLPEEGLKFMVYLQKENIIDESGMPKERFSAEFPKEGPSILRIQQVVRGDSAAYFCASSPAGNTEAFFGQGTRLTVV.

In its sample, this clone is medium-sized. The chain recombines TRBV14 with TRBJ1-2, with D uncertain. Between the trimmed V and J ends, which lost 0 bases and 2 bases, there was a span of 10 bases. The germline CDR1 and CDR2 sequences are SGHDN and FVKESK. CDR3 length equals 15 residues. The DNA for the CDR3 is TGTGCCAGCAGCCAAGATTATCCGGTAAACTATGGCTACACCTTC. Amino acid sequence: CASSQDYPVNYGYTF.

The genes are TRBV30 and TRBJ1-1; D gene unclear. V lost 8 bases and J lost 5, with 18 bases in between. The CDR3 totals 13 residues. Germline CDR1 and CDR2: GTSNPN and SVGIG (reference sequence). The CDR3 sequence: CAPRADERTEAFF. In DNA form, the CDR3 reads TGTGCCCCCCGGGCCGACGAGCGAACTGAAGCTTTCTTT.

V gene TRBV5-1 combines with J gene TRBJ1-1; no firm D call. This CDR3 contains 14 residues. The V gene lost 6 bases and the J gene lost 0 bases, with 12 bases spanning the gap. Germline CDR1 is SGHRS and CDR2 is YFSETQ. The CDR3 bases are TGCGCCAGCACGGCAGGTGGGTTGAACACTGAAGCTTTCTTT. It encodes CASTAGGLNTEAFF.